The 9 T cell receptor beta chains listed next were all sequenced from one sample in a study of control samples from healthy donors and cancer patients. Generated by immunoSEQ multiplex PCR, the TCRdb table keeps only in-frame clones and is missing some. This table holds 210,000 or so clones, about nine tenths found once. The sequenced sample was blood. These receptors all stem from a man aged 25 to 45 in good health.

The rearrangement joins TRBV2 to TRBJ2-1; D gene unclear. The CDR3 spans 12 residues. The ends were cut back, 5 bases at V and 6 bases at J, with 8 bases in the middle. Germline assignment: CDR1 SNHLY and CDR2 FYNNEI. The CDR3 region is CASSPGRNEQFF. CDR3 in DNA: TGTGCCAGCAGTCCCGGACGCAATGAGCAGTTCTTC.

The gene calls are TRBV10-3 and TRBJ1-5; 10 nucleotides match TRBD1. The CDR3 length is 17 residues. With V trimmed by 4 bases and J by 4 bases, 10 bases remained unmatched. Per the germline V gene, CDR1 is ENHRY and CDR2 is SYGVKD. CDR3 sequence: CAISAGTGASVNQPQHF. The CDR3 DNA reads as TGTGCCATCAGTGCGGGGACAGGGGCCTCAGTGAATCAGCCCCAGCATTTT.

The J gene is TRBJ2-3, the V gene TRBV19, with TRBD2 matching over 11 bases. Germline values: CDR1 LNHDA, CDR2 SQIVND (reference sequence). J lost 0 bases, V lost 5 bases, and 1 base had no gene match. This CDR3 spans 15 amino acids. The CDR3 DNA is TGTGCCAGTAGTCTAGCGGGGGGCAGCACAGATACGCAGTATTTT. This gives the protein CASSLAGGSTDTQYF.

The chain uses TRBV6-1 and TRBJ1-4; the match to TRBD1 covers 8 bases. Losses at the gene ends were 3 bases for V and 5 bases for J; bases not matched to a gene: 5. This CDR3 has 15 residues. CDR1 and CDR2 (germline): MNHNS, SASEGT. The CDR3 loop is CASSDLGQGNEKLFF. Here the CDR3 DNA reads TGTGCCAGCAGTGACCTAGGACAGGGAAATGAAAAACTGTTTTTT.

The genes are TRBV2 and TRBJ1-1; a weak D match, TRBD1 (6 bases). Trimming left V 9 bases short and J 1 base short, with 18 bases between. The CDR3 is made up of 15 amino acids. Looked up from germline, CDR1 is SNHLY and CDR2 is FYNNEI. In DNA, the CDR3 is TGTGCCAGAACTCCTAGGGGGATGAGGAACACTGAAGCTTTCTTT. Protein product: CARTPRGMRNTEAFF.

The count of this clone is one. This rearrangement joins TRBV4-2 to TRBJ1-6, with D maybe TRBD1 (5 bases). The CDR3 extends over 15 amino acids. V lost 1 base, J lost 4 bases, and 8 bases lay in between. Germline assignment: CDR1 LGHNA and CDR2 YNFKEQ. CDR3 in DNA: TGTGCCAGCAGCCAAGGACAGCCGTATAATTCACCCCTCCACTTT. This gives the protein CASSQGQPYNSPLHF.

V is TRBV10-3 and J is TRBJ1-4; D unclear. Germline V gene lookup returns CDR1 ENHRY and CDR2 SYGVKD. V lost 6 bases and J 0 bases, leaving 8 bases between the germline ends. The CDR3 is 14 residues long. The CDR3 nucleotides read TGTGCCATCAGCGAGACTACAACTAATGAAAAACTGTTTTTT. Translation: CAISETTTNEKLFF.

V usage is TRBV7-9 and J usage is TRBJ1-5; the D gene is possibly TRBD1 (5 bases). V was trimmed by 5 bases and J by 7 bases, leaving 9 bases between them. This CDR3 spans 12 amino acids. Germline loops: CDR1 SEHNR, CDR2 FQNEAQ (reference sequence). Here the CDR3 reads CASSDQGQPQHF. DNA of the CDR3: TGTGCCAGCAGCGACCAGGGACAGCCCCAGCATTTT.

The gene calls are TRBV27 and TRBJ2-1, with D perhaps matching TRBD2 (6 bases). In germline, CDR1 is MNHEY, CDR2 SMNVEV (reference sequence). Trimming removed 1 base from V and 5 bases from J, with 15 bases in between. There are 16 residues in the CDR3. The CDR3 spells CASSLFVGGLNNEQFF. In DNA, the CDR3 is TGTGCCAGCAGTTTATTCGTGGGGGGATTAAACAATGAGCAGTTCTTC.